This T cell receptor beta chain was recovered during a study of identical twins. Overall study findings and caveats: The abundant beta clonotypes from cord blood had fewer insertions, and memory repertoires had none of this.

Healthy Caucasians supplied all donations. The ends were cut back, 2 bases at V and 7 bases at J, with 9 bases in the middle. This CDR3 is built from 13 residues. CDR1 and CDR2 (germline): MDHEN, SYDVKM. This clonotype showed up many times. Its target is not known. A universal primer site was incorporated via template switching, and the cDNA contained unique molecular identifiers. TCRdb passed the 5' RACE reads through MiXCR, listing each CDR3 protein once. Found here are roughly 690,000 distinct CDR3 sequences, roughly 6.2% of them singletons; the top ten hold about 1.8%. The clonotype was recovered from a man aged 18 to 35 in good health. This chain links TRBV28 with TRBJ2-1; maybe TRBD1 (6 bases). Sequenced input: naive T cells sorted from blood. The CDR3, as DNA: TGTGCCAGCAGTTTAACAGGGTTGAATGAGCAGTTCTTC. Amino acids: CASSLTGLNEQFF. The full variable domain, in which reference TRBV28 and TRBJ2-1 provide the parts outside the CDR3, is DVKVTQSSRYLVKRTGEKVFLECVQDMDHENMFWYRQDPGLGLRLIYFSYDVKMKEKGDIPEGYSVSREKKERFSLILESASTNQTSMYLCASSLTGLNEQFFGPGTRLTVL.